This paragraph reports one TCR beta chain. The sample belongs to a study of cytomegalovirus exposure and HLA in healthy donors. CDR1 is SGHTA, CDR2 FQGNSA, per germline. The CDR3 consists of 14 residues. The V end lost 5 bases, the J end lost 10 bases, and 20 bases lay between the germline ends. PCR involved 60 Vbeta and 13 Jbeta primers. Measured with immunoSEQ multiplex PCR; TCRdb has only the in-frame clones, and not every one. The sample includes 100,000 to 150,000 clones, more than 60% of them seen just once. V and J are TRBV7-2 and TRBJ1-1; weak D call: TRBD1 (5 bases). Sequencing was carried out using PBMCs. The clonotype was recovered from a woman in her thirties or forties in good health and CMV-seropositive. CDR3 nucleotides: TGTGCCAGCAGCCGCCTGGGGGGAAAGGAGCTAGCTTTCTTT. Amino acids: CASSRLGGKELAFF.